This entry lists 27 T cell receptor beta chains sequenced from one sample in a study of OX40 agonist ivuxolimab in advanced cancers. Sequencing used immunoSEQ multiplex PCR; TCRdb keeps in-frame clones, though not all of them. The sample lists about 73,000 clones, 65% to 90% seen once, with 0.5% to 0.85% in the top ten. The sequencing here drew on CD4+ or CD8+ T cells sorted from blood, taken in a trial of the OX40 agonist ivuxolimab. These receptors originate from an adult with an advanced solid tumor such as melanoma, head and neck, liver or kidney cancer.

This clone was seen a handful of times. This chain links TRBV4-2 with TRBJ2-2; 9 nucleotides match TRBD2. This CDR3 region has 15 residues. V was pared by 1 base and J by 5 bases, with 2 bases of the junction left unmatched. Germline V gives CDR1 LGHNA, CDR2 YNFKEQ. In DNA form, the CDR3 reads TGTGCCAGCAGCCAAGTGCGGGAGGGAACCGGGGAGCTGTTTTTT. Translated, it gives CASSQVREGTGELFF.

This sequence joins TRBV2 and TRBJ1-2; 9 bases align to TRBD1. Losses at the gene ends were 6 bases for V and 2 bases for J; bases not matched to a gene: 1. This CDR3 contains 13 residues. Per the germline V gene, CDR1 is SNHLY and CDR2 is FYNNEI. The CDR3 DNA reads TGTGCCAGCAGAGGGACAGGGAACTATGGCTACACCTTC. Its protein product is CASRGTGNYGYTF. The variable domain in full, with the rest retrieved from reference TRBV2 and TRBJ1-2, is EPEVTQTPSHQVTQMGQEVILRCVPISNHLYFYWYRQILGQKVEFLVSFYNNEISEKSEIFDDQFSVERPDGSNFTLKIRSTKLEDSAMYFCASRGTGNYGYTFGSGTRLTVV.

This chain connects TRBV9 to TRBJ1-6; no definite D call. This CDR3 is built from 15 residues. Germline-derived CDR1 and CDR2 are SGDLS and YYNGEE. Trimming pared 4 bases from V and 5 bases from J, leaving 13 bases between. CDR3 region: CASSPPGGDNSPLHF. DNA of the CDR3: TGTGCCAGCAGCCCACCGGGAGGAGATAATTCACCCCTCCACTTT.

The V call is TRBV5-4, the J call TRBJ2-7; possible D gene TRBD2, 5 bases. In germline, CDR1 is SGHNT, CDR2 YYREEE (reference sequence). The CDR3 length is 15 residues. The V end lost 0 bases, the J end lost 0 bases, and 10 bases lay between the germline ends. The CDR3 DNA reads TGTGCCAGCAGCTTGGCGGGGAGCAGCTCCTACGAGCAGTACTTC. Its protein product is CASSLAGSSSYEQYF.

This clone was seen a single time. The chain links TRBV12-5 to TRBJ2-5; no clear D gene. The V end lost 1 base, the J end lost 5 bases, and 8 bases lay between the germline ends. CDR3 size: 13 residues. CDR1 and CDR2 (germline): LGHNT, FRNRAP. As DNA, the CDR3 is TGTGCTAGTGGTTTGGGCCAAGTTGAGACCCAGTACTTC. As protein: CASGLGQVETQYF.

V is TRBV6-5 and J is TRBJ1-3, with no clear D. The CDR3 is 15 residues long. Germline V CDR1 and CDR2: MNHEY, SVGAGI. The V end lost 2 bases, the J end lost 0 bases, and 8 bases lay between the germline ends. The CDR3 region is CASSYARASGNTIYF. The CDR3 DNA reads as TGTGCCAGCAGTTACGCAAGGGCCTCTGGAAACACCATATATTTT.

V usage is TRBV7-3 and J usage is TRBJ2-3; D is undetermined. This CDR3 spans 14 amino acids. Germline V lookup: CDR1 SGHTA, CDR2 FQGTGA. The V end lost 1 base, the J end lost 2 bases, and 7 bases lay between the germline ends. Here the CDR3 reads CASSLNANTDTQYF. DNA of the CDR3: TGTGCCAGCAGCTTAAATGCCAACACAGATACGCAGTATTTT.

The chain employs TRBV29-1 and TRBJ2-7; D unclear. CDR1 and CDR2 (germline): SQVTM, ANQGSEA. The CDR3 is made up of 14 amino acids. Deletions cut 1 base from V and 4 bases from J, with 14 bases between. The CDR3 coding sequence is TGCAGCGTTGAAGGGATAGGGAACGGGTACGAGCAGTACTTC. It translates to CSVEGIGNGYEQYF.

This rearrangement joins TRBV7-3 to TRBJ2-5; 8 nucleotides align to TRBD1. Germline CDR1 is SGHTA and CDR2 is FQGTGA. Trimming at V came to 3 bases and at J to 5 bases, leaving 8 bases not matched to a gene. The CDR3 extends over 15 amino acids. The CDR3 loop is CASSLVGQGWETQYF. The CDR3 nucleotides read TGTGCCAGCAGCTTGGTAGGACAGGGCTGGGAGACCCAGTACTTC.

CDR3 nucleotide sequence: TGCGCCAGCAGCCAATACCCAGCCTCCGAAAATAATCAGCCCCAGCATTTT. Encoded protein: CASSQYPASENNQPQHF. This sequence joins TRBV4-3 and TRBJ1-5; the D is unclear. This CDR3 spans 17 amino acids. CDR1 and CDR2 from the germline V gene are LGHNA and YSLEER. V was clipped by 2 bases and J by 4 bases, with 18 bases between them.

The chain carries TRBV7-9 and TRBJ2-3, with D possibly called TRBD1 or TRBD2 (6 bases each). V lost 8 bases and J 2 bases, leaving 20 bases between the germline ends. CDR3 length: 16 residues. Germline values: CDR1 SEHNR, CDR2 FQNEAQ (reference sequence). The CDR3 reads CASSTGNSGATDTQYF. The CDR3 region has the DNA TGTGCCAGCTCTACAGGGAACTCGGGAGCCACAGATACGCAGTATTTT.

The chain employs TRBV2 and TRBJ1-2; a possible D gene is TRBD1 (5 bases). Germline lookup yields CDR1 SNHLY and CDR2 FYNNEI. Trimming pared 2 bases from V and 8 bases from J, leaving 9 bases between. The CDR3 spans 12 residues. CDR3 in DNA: TGTGCCAGCAGTGAACAGGGAAACGGCTACACCTTC. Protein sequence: CASSEQGNGYTF.

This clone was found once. CDR3 nucleotides: TGCGCCGCCCGTTCGCCCTCCTACAATGAGCAGTTCTTC. Translation gives CAARSPSYNEQFF. This chain links TRBV29-1 with TRBJ2-1, with D unclear. This CDR3 has 13 residues. Germline V gene lookup returns CDR1 SQVTM and CDR2 ANQGSEA.

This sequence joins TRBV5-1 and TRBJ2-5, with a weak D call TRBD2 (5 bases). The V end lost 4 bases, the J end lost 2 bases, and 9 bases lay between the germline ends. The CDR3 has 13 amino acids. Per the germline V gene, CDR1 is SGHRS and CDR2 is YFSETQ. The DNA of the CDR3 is TGCGCCAGCAGCCGGGGTTCACAAGAGACCCAGTACTTC. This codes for CASSRGSQETQYF.

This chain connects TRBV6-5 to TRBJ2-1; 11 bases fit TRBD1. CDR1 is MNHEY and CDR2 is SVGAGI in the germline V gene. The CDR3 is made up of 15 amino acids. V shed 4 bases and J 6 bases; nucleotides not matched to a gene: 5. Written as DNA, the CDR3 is TGTGCCAGCAGTTCCCGGGACAGGGGGGGCAATGAGCAGTTCTTC. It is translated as CASSSRDRGGNEQFF.

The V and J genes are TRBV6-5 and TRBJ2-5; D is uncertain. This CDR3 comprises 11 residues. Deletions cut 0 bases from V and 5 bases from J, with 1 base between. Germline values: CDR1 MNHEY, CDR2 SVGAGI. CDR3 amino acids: CASSYSETQYF. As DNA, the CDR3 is TGTGCCAGCAGTTACTCGGAGACCCAGTACTTC.

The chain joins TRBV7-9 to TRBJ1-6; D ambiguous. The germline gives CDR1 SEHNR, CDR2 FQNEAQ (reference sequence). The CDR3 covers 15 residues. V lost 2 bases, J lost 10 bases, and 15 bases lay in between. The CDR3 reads CASSLPASPRSPLHF. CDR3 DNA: TGTGCCAGCAGCTTACCGGCCAGCCCCCGATCACCCCTCCACTTT. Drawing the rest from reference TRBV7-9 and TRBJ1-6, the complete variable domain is DTGVSQNPRHKITKRGQNVTFRCDPISEHNRLYWYRQTLGQGPEFLTYFQNEAQLEKSRLLSDRFSAERPKGSFSTLEIQRTEQGDSAMYLCASSLPASPRSPLHFGNGTRLTVT.

The CDR3 DNA reads as TGCGCCAGCAGCCGGACTGGCTGGAACACCGGGGAGCTGTTTTTT. Translated: CASSRTGWNTGELFF. This rearrangement joins TRBV4-1 to TRBJ2-2; D is perhaps TRBD2 (5 bases). Germline-derived CDR1 and CDR2 are MGHRA and YSYEKL. The CDR3 length is 15 residues. V was shortened by 4 bases and J by 1 base, with 10 bases between the two germline ends.

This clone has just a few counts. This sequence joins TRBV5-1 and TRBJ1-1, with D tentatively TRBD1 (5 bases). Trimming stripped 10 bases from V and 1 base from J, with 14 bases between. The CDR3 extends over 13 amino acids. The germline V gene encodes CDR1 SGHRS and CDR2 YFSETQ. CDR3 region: CACKTQANTEAFF. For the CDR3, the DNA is TGCGCCTGCAAGACACAGGCGAACACTGAAGCTTTCTTT.

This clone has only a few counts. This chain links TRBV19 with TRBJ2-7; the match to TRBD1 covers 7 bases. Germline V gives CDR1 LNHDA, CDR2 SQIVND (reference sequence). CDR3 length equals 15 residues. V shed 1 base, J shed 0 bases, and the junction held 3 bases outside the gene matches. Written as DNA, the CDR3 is TGTGCCAGTAGTATAGCCGGGACAGCCTCCTACGAGCAGTACTTC. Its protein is CASSIAGTASYEQYF.

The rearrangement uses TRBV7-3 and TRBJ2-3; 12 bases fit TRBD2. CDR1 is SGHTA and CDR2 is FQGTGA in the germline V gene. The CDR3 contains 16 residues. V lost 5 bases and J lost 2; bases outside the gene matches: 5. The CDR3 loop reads CASSLRLAGDTDTQYF. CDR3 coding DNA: TGTGCCAGCAGCCTTAGACTAGCGGGGGACACAGATACGCAGTATTTT.

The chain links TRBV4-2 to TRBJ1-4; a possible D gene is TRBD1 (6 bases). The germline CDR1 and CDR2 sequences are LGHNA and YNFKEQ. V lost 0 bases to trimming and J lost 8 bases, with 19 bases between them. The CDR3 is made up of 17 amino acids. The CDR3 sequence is CASSQEGQGRIREKLFF. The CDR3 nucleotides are TGTGCCAGCAGCCAAGAGGGCCAGGGGAGGATTCGCGAAAAACTGTTTTTT.

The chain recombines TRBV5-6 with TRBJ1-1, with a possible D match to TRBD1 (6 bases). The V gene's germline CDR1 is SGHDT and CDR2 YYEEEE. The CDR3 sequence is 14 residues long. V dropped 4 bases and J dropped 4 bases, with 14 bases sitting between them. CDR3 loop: CASSAPTGSTEAFF. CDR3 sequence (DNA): TGTGCCAGCAGCGCACCCACAGGGTCCACTGAAGCTTTCTTT.

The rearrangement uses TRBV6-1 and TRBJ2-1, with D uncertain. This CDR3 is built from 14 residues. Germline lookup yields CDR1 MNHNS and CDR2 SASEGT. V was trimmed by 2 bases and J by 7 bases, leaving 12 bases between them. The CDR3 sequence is CASSESRLGNEQFF. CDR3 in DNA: TGTGCCAGCAGTGAAAGCCGGCTAGGTAATGAGCAGTTCTTC.

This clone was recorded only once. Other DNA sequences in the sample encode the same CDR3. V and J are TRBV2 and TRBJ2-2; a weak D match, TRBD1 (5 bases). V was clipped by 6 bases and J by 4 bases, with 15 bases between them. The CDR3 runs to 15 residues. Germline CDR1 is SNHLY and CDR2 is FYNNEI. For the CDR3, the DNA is TGTGCCAGCAGCCAAGGGGCAGGCTTCACCGGGGAGCTGTTTTTT. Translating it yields CASSQGAGFTGELFF.

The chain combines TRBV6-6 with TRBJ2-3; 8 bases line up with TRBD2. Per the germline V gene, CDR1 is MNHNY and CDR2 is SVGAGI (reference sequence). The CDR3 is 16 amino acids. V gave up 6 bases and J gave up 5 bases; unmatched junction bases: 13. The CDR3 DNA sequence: TGTGCCAGCAGGTTACGGGCGGCGGGGGGCGAAGATACGCAGTATTTT. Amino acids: CASRLRAAGGEDTQYF.

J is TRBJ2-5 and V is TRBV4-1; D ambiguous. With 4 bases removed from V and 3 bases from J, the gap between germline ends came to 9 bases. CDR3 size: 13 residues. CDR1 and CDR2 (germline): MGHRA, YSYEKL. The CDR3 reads CASSPRTKETQYF. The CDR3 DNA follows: TGCGCCAGCAGCCCGCGGACCAAAGAGACCCAGTACTTC.